This T cell receptor beta chain came from a study of cytomegalovirus exposure and HLA in healthy donors. With 60 Vbeta and 13 Jbeta primers, the PCR was carried out. Assay used: immunoSEQ multiplex PCR; TCRdb lists only in-frame clones, some missing. The table has about 99,000 clones, roughly 66% seen once. The V end lost 3 bases, the J end lost 6 bases, and 5 bases lay between the germline ends. Per the germline V gene, CDR1 is MGHDK and CDR2 is SYGVNS. This CDR3 spans 11 amino acids. The chain couples TRBV25-1 to TRBJ1-2; D is unresolved. Source material: PBMCs. The receptor's source is a woman in her forties or fifties in good health and CMV-seronegative. The CDR3 is CASSDVNGYTF. The CDR3 nucleotides are TGTGCCAGCAGTGACGTTAATGGCTACACCTTC.